This T cell receptor beta chain was recorded in a study of identical twins. Per the germline V gene, CDR1 is MNHEY and CDR2 is SVGEGT. V lost 6 bases to trimming and J lost 2 bases; unmatched junction nucleotides: 10. The length of the CDR3 is 16 residues. One entry per CDR3 protein results from TCRdb running MiXCR on the 5' RACE reads. The table has 15,000 to 20,000 distinct CDR3 sequences, approximately 70% seen once. This clonotype was counted between two and nine times. The chain couples TRBV6-2 or TRBV6-3 to TRBJ2-7, with 10 bases identical to TRBD1. Sequencing used memory (CD45RO+) T cells sorted from blood. The source of this sequence is a woman between 18 and 29 years old in good health. This table probably holds off-target reads from a library built for another chain. CDR3 DNA: TGTGCCAGCAGGCGGACCGACAGGGGGCGGACCTACGAGCAGTACTTC. Encoded protein: CASRRTDRGRTYEQYF.